Each of the 21 T cell receptor beta chains below was sequenced from the same sample in a study of T cells after yellow fever vaccination. TCRdb processed the 5' RACE reads anew with MiXCR; each CDR3 protein has one entry. Of about 310,000 distinct CDR3 sequences in the sample, roughly 3.5% were seen once. The specimen comprised PBMCs, sampled on the day of the yellow fever booster vaccination. The receptors were sampled from a young man who received the YFV17D yellow fever vaccine.

This clonotype occurred many times. The V gene is TRBV7-3, the J gene TRBJ2-2; 10 bases are shared with TRBD1. This CDR3 is built from 16 residues. CDR1 is SGHTA, CDR2 FQGTGA, per germline. Trimming cost V 4 bases and J 5 bases; bases outside gene matches: 7. CDR3 nucleotide sequence: TGTGCCAGCAGCTCCTGGACAGGGGGAGGTACCGGGGAGCTGTTTTTT. It codes for CASSSWTGGGTGELFF. Supplemented by reference TRBV7-3 and TRBJ2-2, the full variable domain reads GAGVSQTPSNKVTEKGKYVELRCDPISGHTALYWYRQSLGQGPEFLIYFQGTGAADDSGLPNDRFFAVRPEGSVSTLKIQRTERGDSAVYLCASSSWTGGGTGELFFGEGSRLTVL.

This clonotype was seen repeatedly, ten times or more. The V and J genes are TRBV7-2 and TRBJ1-1; perhaps TRBD1 as D (6 bases). CDR3 length: 12 amino acids. CDR1 SGHTA and CDR2 FQGNSA come from the germline V gene. Trimming stripped 2 bases from V and 11 bases from J, with 12 bases between. The CDR3 region has the DNA TGTGCCAGCAGCTTAATCGGGGGCGACGCTTTCTTT. This encodes CASSLIGGDAFF.

This clonotype has at least ten counts. V gene TRBV7-2 combines with J gene TRBJ2-5; D gene uncertain. CDR1 is SGHTA, CDR2 FQGNSA, per germline. V was cut by 3 bases and J by 4 bases, with 18 bases left in between. The CDR3 has 16 residues. The CDR3 DNA is TGTGCCAGCAGCTTTCAGGCGGTGACGATGTTAGAGACCCAGTACTTC. Translating gives CASSFQAVTMLETQYF.

This clonotype was seen a handful of times. The V and J genes are TRBV5-1 and TRBJ2-5; D not certain. From germline, CDR1 is SGHRS and CDR2 YFSETQ. The CDR3 extends over 16 amino acids. The ends were cut back, 0 bases at V and 2 bases at J, with 14 bases in the middle. The CDR3 region has the DNA TGCGCCAGCAGCTTGGAGATGACAAGCTTTCAAGAGACCCAGTACTTC. This sequence encodes CASSLEMTSFQETQYF.

This clonotype has ten or more counts. This sequence joins TRBV10-3 and TRBJ1-5; 8 bases agree with TRBD1. The V gene's germline CDR1 is ENHRY and CDR2 SYGVKD. The CDR3 runs to 13 residues. V trimming: 3 bases; J trimming: 5 bases; junction bases outside the gene matches: 0. CDR3 bases: TGTGCCATCAGTGAACAGGGGGATCAGCCCCAGCATTTT. Its translation: CAISEQGDQPQHF.

This clonotype showed up many times. The chain couples TRBV5-1 to TRBJ1-1; TRBD1 matches at 7 bases. The germline V gene has CDR1 SGHRS and CDR2 YFSETQ. Germline trimming cut 3 bases from V and 6 bases from J; bases unmatched to any gene: 2. The CDR3 sequence is 12 residues long. The CDR3 DNA follows: TGCGCCAGCAGCTCAACAGGGGCTGAAGCTTTCTTT. Translation: CASSSTGAEAFF. Supplemented by reference TRBV5-1 and TRBJ1-1, the full variable domain reads KAGVTQTPRYLIKTRGQQVTLSCSPISGHRSVSWYQQTPGQGLQFLFEYFSETQRNKGNFPGRFSGRQFSNSRSEMNVSTLELGDSALYLCASSSTGAEAFFGQGTRLTVV.

This clonotype was detected many times. The V gene is TRBV5-1, the J gene TRBJ2-5; 9 nucleotides match TRBD2. The CDR3 sequence is 17 residues long. V lost 4 bases and J lost 4; bases outside the gene matches: 14. Germline V gives CDR1 SGHRS, CDR2 YFSETQ. CDR3 DNA sequence: TGCGCCAGCAGCCTTCTGGGCGGGGGGGTCGGAAGAGAGACCCAGTACTTC. This codes for CASSLLGGGVGRETQYF.

This clonotype has a count of ten or more. The chain's CDR3 is CASSWTSGNYEQYF. The DNA of the CDR3 is TGCGCCAGCAGCTGGACTAGCGGGAACTACGAGCAGTACTTC. This rearrangement joins TRBV5-1 to TRBJ2-7; TRBD2 aligns across 12 bases. Trimming removed 3 bases from V and 3 bases from J; junction bases left unmatched: 1. This CDR3 is 14 amino acids long. Germline CDR1 is SGHRS and CDR2 is YFSETQ.

In its sample, this clonotype was seen many times. The chain uses TRBV27 and TRBJ2-3, with 9 nucleotides matching TRBD2. The ends lost 10 bases at V and 2 bases at J; junction bases unmatched: 7. The CDR3 contains 14 residues. Germline CDR1 reads MNHEY; CDR2 reads SMNVEV (reference sequence). CDR3 amino acids: CATALAGFTDTQYF. The CDR3, as DNA: TGTGCCACAGCGCTAGCGGGGTTCACAGATACGCAGTATTTT.

The CDR3 DNA follows: TGTGCCAGCAGCCTTGGAATCGACACAGATACGCAGTATTTT. It yields the protein CASSLGIDTDTQYF. The chain links TRBV9 to TRBJ2-3; D is unresolved. Between the trimmed V and J ends, which lost 4 bases and 2 bases, there was a span of 11 bases. The CDR3 is 14 residues long. Germline CDR1 is SGDLS and CDR2 is YYNGEE.

This clonotype was detected ten times or more. The chain has TRBV11-2 and TRBJ2-5, with 7 bases that match TRBD1. After removal of 4 bases from V and 4 bases from J, the junction contained 12 bases not matched to a gene. Looked up from germline, CDR1 is SGHAT and CDR2 is FQNNGV. The CDR3 is 16 amino acids. The CDR3 protein is CASSSWTGEVGETQYF. The CDR3 DNA reads as TGTGCCAGCAGCTCCTGGACAGGCGAGGTGGGAGAGACCCAGTACTTC.

The genes are TRBV4-1 and TRBJ2-5; D remains unclear. V lost 5 bases and J lost 8, with 15 bases in between. CDR3 length equals 13 residues. From germline, CDR1 is MGHRA and CDR2 YSYEKL. CDR3 nucleotide sequence: TGCGCCAGCAGCAAAACGGGTGGCGGAACCCAGTACTTC. Amino acid sequence: CASSKTGGGTQYF.

CDR3 amino acids: CASSLGYADPSSYNSPLHF. CDR3 sequence (DNA): TGCGCCAGCAGCTTGGGGTACGCAGATCCGAGCTCCTATAATTCACCCCTCCACTTT. The chain links TRBV5-1 to TRBJ1-6; no clear D gene. The germline V gene has CDR1 SGHRS and CDR2 YFSETQ. The CDR3 contains 19 residues. V lost 0 bases and J lost 0, with 16 bases in between.

This clonotype was recorded at least ten times. The chain combines TRBV4-1 with TRBJ2-7; TRBD2 is a possible D gene (6 bases). Germline lookup yields CDR1 MGHRA and CDR2 YSYEKL. Deletions cut 1 base from V and 2 bases from J, with 15 bases between. The CDR3 runs to 16 residues. CDR3 DNA sequence: TGCGCCAGCAGCCAAGCGGCGAGCGGGTTAGCCTACGAGCAGTACTTC. Translating it yields CASSQAASGLAYEQYF.

In this sample, this clonotype turned up many times. This sequence joins TRBV4-3 and TRBJ2-3; D uncertain. The CDR3 sequence is 15 residues long. Trimming pared 0 bases from V and 2 bases from J, leaving 9 bases between. CDR1 and CDR2 (germline): LGHNA, YSLEER. CDR3 amino acids: CASSQDYSLTDTQYF. CDR3 nucleotide sequence: TGCGCCAGCAGCCAAGATTATAGCCTCACAGATACGCAGTATTTT.

This clonotype was detected a few times. The chain combines TRBV3-1 with TRBJ2-7; no clear D gene. The CDR3 consists of 13 residues. The V gene lost 7 bases and the J gene lost 6 bases, with 16 bases spanning the gap. Per germline, CDR1 LGHDT and CDR2 YNNKEL (reference sequence). The CDR3 DNA sequence: TGTGCCAGCAAACCAATCCCCTTGGCCGAGCAGTACGTC. Translation gives CASKPIPLAEQYV.

The table lists this clonotype with a few counts. V gene TRBV12-3 or TRBV12-4 combines with J gene TRBJ1-1; no clear D. The CDR3 loop spans 12 amino acids. V was cut by 6 bases and J by 4 bases, with 9 bases left in between. The DNA for the CDR3 is TGTGCCAGCAGCCTTTGGGCCACTGAAGCTTTCTTT. Its translation: CASSLWATEAFF.

V is TRBV7-2 and J is TRBJ2-2; 11 positions match TRBD1. This CDR3 is 15 amino acids long. With V trimmed by 2 bases and J by 6 bases, 2 bases remained unmatched. Germline CDR1 and CDR2: SGHTA and FQGNSA. CDR3 loop: CASSLQGQGAGELFF. The DNA of the CDR3 is TGTGCCAGCAGCTTACAGGGACAGGGGGCCGGGGAGCTGTTTTTT.

This clonotype was picked up many times. The J gene is TRBJ1-3, the V gene TRBV7-8, with D unclear. Germline-derived CDR1 and CDR2 are SGHVS and FQNEAQ. The CDR3 spans 15 residues. The germline V and J ends were trimmed by 1 base and 0 bases, with 7 bases remaining between them. The CDR3 DNA reads TGTGCCAGCAGCTTAGGAGTCAGCTCTGGAAACACCATATATTTT. This sequence encodes CASSLGVSSGNTIYF. Full variable domain (remainder filled in from reference TRBV7-8 and TRBJ1-3): GAGVSQSPRYKVAKRGQDVALRCDPISGHVSLFWYQQALGQGPEFLTYFQNEAQLDKSGLPSDRFFAERPEGSVSTLKIQRTQQEDSAVYLCASSLGVSSGNTIYFGEGSWLTVV.

This clonotype was seen more than once but under ten times. The chain combines TRBV4-2 with TRBJ2-1, with 7 nucleotides matching TRBD1. This CDR3 has 15 amino acids. The germline gives CDR1 LGHNA, CDR2 YNFKEQ. The V gene end was trimmed by 5 bases and the J gene end by 0 bases; junction bases not matched to a gene: 4. CDR3 amino acids: CASSARDSSYNEQFF. In nucleotides, the CDR3 is TGTGCCAGCAGCGCACGGGACAGCTCCTACAATGAGCAGTTCTTC.

This clonotype came up many times. The rearrangement joins TRBV6-2 or TRBV6-3 to TRBJ1-1, with D possibly TRBD1 on 6 matching bases. V lost 6 bases and J 1 base, leaving 12 bases between the germline ends. The CDR3 totals 14 residues. Germline-derived CDR1 and CDR2 are MNHEY and SVGEGT. The chain's CDR3 is CASRKLTGNTEAFF. The DNA of the CDR3 is TGTGCCAGCAGAAAACTGACAGGGAACACTGAAGCTTTCTTT.